The entry that follows covers one TCR beta chain sequence. The antigen is undetermined. The sample comes from a study of T cell responses to AZD1222 COVID-19 vaccine. Study outcomes and limitations: Spike-specific TCR breadth and depth rose after two AZD1222 doses. Sampling that yielded the repertoires occurred only after the peak T cell response. Mapped onto spike, vaccine-associated CD4 TCRs spanned it and were dominant at 160-218 and 743-854. Unmutated regions of variants are reportedly targeted by nearly half of spike-specific TCRs.

Method: immunoSEQ multiplex PCR; TCRdb's copy keeps in-frame clones and lacks some. In the table there are 130,000 or so clones, roughly 86% of which are singletons. The CDR3 is 15 amino acids. V lost 4 bases to trimming and J lost 3 bases, with 17 bases between them. Germline CDR1 and CDR2: SGHNT and YYREEE (reference sequence). The source material was peripheral blood, sampled 28 days after the second AZD1222 dose. The chain combines TRBV5-4 with TRBJ2-7; D may match TRBD1 or TRBD2 (6 bases each). This TCR came from an adult who received the AZD1222 COVID-19 vaccine. The CDR3 coding sequence is TGTGCCAGCAGCCCGGGGGCGGGCGTCAACTACGAGCAGTACTTC. Residues: CASSPGAGVNYEQYF. The variable domain in full, with the rest retrieved from reference TRBV5-4 and TRBJ2-7, is ETGVTQSPTHLIKTRGQQVTLRCSSQSGHNTVSWYQQALGQGPQFIFQYYREEENGRGNFPPRFSGLQFPNYSSELNVNALELDDSALYLCASSPGAGVNYEQYFGPGTRLTVT.